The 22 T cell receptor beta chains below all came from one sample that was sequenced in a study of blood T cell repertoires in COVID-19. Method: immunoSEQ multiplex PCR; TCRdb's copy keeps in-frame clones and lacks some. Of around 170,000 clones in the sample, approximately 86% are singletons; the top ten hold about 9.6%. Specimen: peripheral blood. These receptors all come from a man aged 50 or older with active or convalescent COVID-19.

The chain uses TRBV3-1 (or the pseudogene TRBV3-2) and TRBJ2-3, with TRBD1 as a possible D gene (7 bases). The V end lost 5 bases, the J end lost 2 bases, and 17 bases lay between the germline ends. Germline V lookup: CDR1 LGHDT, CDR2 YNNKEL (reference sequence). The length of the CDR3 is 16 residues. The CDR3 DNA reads TGTGCCAGCAGCTCAGGGGGGCGGGGAGCCACAGATACGCAGTATTTT. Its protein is CASSSGGRGATDTQYF.

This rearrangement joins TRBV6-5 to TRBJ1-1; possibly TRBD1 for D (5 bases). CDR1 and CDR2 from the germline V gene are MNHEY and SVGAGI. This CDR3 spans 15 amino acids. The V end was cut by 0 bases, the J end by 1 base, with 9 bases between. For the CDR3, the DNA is TGTGCCAGCAGTTACTCCAGGGAGGGGAACACTGAAGCTTTCTTT. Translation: CASSYSREGNTEAFF.

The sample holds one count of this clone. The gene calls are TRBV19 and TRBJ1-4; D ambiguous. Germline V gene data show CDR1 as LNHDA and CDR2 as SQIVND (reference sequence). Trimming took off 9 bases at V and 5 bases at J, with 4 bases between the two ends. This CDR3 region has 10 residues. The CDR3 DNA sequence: TGTGCCAGATTAAATGAAAAACTGTTTTTT. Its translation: CARLNEKLFF. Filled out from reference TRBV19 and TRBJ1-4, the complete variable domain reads DGGITQSPKYLFRKEGQNVTLSCEQNLNHDAMYWYRQDPGQGLRLIYYSQIVNDFQKGDIAEGYSVSREKKESFPLTVTSAQKNPTAFYLCARLNEKLFFGSGTQLSVL.

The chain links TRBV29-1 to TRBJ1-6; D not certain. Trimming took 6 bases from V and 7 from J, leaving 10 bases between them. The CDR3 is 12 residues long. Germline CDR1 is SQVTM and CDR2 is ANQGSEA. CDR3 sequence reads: CSVGDWNSPLHF. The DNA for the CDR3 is TGCAGCGTCGGGGATTGGAATTCACCCCTCCACTTT. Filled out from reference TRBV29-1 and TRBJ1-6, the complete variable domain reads SAVISQKPSRDICQRGTSLTIQCQVDSQVTMMFWYRQQPGQSLTLIATANQGSEATYESGFVIDKFPISRPNLTFSTLTVSNMSPEDSSIYLCSVGDWNSPLHFGNGTRLTVT.

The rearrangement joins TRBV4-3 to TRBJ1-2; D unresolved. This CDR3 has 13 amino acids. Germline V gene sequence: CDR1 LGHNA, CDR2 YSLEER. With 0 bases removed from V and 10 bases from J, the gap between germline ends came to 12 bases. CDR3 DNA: TGCGCCAGCAGCCAAGATGATGTGGGCCTCTACACCTTC. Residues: CASSQDDVGLYTF.

The CDR3 reads CASSGETGETQYF. The CDR3, as DNA: TGCGCCAGCAGCGGAGAGACAGGAGAGACCCAGTACTTC. The V and J genes are TRBV5-1 and TRBJ2-5; D might be TRBD1 (6 bases). The germline V gene encodes CDR1 SGHRS and CDR2 YFSETQ. The CDR3 is made up of 13 amino acids. Trimming cost V 4 bases and J 4 bases, with 11 bases left between them.

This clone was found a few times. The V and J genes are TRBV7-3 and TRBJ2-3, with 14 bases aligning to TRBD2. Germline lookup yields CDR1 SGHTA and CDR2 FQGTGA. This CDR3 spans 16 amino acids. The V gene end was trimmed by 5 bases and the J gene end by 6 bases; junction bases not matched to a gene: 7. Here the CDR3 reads CASSATGTSGSDTQYF. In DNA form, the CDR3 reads TGTGCCAGCAGCGCAACCGGGACTAGCGGGAGTGATACGCAGTATTTT. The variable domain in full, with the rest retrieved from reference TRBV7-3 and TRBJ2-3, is GAGVSQTPSNKVTEKGKYVELRCDPISGHTALYWYRQSLGQGPEFLIYFQGTGAADDSGLPNDRFFAVRPEGSVSTLKIQRTERGDSAVYLCASSATGTSGSDTQYFGPGTRLTVL.

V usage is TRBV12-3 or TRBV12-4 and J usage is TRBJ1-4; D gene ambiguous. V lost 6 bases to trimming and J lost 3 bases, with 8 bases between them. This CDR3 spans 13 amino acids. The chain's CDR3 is CASRRGANEKLFF. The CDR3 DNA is TGTGCCAGCAGGCGTGGTGCTAATGAAAAACTGTTTTTT.

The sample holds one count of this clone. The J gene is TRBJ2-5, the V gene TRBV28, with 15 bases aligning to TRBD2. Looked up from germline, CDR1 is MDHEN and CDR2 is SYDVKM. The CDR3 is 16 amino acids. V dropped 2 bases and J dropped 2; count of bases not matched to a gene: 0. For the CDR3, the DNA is TGTGCCAGCAGTTTAGGACTAGCGGGGGGGCAAGAGACCCAGTACTTC. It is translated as CASSLGLAGGQETQYF.

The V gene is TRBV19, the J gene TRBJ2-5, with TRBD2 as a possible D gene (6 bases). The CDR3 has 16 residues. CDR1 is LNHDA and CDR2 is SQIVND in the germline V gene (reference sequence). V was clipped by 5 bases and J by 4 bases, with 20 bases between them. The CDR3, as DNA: TGTGCCAGTAGTCCTGCCCTGGCGGGATTGGGAGAGACCCAGTACTTC. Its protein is CASSPALAGLGETQYF.

CDR3: CASTPYEGASYGYTF. Written as DNA, the CDR3 is TGTGCCAGCACCCCGTATGAGGGGGCATCATATGGCTACACCTTC. The chain is built from TRBV6-5 and TRBJ1-2, with TRBD1 matching over 7 bases. Germline loops: CDR1 MNHEY, CDR2 SVGAGI. CDR3 length: 15 residues. V lost 7 bases to trimming and J lost 5 bases; unmatched junction nucleotides: 13.

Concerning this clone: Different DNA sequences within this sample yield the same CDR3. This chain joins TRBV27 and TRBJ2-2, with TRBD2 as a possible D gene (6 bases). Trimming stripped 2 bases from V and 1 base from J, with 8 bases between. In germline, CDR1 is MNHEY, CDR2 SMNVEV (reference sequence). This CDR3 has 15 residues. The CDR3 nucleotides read TGTGCCAGCAGTTTAGGGACTCTGAACACCGGGGAGCTGTTTTTT. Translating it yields CASSLGTLNTGELFF.

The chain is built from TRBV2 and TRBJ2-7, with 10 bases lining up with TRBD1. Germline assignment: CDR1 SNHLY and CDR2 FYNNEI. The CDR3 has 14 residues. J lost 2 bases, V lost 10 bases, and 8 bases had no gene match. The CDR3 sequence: CAIKSGTGAYEQYF. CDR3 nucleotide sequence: TGTGCCATCAAATCCGGGACAGGGGCCTACGAGCAGTACTTC.

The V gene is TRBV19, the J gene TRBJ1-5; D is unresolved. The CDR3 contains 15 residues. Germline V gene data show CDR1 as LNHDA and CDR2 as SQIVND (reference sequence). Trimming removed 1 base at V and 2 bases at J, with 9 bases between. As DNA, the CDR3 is TGTGCCAGTAGTATAGTACCCCCGGGCAATCAGCCCCAGCATTTT. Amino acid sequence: CASSIVPPGNQPQHF.

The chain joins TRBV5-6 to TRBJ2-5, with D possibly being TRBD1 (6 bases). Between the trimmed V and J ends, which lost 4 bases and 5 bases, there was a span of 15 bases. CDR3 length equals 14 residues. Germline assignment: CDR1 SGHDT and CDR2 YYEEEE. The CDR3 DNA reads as TGTGCCAGCAGCCGGGACAATAGCCTCGAGACCCAGTACTTC. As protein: CASSRDNSLETQYF.

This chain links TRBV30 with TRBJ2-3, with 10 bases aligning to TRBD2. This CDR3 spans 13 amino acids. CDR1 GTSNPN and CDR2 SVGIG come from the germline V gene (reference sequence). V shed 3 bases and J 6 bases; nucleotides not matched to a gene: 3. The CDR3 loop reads CAWRLAGADTQYF. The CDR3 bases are TGTGCCTGGAGGCTAGCGGGAGCCGATACGCAGTATTTT.

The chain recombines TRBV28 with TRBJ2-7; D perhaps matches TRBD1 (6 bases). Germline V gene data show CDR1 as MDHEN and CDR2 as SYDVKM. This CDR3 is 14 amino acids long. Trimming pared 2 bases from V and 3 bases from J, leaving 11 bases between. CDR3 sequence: CASSLNQGIYEQYF. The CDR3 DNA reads TGTGCCAGCAGTTTAAACCAGGGGATCTACGAGCAGTACTTC.

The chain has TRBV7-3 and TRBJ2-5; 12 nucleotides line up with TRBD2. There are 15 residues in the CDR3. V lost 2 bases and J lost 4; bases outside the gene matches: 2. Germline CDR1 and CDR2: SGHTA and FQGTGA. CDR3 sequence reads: CASSLSSGGAETQYF. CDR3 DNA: TGTGCCAGCAGCTTATCTAGCGGGGGGGCAGAGACCCAGTACTTC.

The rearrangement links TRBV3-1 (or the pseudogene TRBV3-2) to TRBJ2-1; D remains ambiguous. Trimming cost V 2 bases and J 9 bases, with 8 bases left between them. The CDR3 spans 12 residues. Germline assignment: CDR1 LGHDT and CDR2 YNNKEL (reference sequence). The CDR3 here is CASSQFRSEQFF. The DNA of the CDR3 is TGTGCCAGCAGCCAATTTCGTAGTGAGCAGTTCTTC.

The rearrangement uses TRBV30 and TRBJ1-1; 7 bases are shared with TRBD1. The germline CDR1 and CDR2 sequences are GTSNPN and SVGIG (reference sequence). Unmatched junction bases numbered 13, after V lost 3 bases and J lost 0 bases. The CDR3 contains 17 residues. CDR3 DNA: TGTGCCTGGAGCCCAGGGGGGACTTCAAATTTGAACACTGAAGCTTTCTTT. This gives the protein CAWSPGGTSNLNTEAFF.

The CDR3 region has the DNA TGTGCCAGCAGGCCGGACAGGGGGCAGTACGAGCAGTACTTC. It translates to CASRPDRGQYEQYF. The rearrangement joins TRBV6-5 to TRBJ2-7; TRBD1 aligns across 11 bases. There are 14 residues in the CDR3. With V trimmed by 6 bases and J by 4 bases, 5 bases remained unmatched. Germline CDR1 MNHEY, CDR2 SVGAGI.

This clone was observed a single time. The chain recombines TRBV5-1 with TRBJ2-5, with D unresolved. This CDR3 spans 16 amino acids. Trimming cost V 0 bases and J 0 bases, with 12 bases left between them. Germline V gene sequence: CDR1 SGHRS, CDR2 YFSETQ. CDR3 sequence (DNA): TGCGCCAGCAGCTTGGCCGAGCCAGCGTACCAAGAGACCCAGTACTTC. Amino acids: CASSLAEPAYQETQYF.